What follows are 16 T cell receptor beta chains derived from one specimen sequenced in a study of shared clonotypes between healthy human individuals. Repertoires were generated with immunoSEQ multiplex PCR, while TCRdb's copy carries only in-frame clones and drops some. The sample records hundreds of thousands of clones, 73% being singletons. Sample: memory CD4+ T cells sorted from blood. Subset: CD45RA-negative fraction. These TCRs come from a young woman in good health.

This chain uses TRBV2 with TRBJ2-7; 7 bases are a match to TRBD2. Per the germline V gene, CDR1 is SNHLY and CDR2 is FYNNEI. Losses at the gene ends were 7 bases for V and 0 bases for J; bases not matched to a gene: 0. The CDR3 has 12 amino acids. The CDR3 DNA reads TGTGCCAGCAAGCGGGACTCCTACGAGCAGTACTTC. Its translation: CASKRDSYEQYF.

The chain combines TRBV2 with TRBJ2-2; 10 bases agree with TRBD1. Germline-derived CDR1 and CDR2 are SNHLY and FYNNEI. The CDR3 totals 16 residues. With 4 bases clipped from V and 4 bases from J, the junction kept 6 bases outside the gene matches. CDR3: CASSVGRTGGTGELFF. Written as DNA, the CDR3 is TGTGCCAGCAGTGTTGGTCGGACAGGGGGCACCGGGGAGCTGTTTTTT.

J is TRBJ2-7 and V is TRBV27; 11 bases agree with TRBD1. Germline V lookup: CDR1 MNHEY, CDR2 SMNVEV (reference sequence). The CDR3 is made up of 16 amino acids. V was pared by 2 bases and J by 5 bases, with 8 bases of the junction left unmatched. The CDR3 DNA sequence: TGTGCCAGCAGTTTAAAAAGGACAGGGGGCTTCCACGAGCAGTACTTC. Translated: CASSLKRTGGFHEQYF.

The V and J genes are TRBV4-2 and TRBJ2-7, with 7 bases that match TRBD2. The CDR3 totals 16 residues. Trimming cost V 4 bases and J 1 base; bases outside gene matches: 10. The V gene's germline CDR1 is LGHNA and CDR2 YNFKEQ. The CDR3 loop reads CASSLKGLPKSYEQYF. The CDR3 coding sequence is TGTGCCAGCAGCCTAAAGGGACTACCAAAATCCTACGAGCAGTACTTC.

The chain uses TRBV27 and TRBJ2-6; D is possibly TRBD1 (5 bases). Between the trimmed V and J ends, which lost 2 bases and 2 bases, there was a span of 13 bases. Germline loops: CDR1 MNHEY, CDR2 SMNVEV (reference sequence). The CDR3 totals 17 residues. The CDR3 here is CASSLDRRVAGANVLTF. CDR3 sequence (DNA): TGTGCCAGCAGTTTAGACCGCAGGGTTGCTGGGGCCAACGTCCTGACTTTC.

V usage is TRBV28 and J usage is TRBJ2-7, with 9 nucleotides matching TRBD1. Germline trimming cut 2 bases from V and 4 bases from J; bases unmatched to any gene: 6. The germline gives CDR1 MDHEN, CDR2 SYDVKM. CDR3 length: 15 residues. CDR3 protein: CASSLTGTGRYEQYF. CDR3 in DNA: TGTGCCAGCAGTTTAACCGGGACAGGGAGATACGAGCAGTACTTC.

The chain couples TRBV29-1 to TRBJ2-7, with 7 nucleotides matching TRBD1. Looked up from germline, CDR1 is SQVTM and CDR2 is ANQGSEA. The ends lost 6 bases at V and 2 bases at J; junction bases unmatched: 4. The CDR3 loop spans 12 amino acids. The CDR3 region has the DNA TGCAGCGTGGACCAGGGGGCCTACGAGCAGTACTTC. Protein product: CSVDQGAYEQYF.

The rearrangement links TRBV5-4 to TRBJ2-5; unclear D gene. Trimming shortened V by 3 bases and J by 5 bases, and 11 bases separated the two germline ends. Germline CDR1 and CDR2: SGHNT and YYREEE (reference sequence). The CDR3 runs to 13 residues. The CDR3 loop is CASSSDPGETQYF. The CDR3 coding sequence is TGTGCCAGCAGCTCGGACCCCGGGGAGACCCAGTACTTC. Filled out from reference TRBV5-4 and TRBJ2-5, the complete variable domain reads ETGVTQSPTHLIKTRGQQVTLRCSSQSGHNTVSWYQQALGQGPQFIFQYYREEENGRGNFPPRFSGLQFPNYSSELNVNALELDDSALYLCASSSDPGETQYFGPGTRLLVL.

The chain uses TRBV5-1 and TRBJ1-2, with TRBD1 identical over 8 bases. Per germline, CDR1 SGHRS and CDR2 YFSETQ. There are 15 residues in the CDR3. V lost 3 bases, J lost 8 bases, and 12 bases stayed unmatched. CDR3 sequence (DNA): TGCGCCAGCAGCTGGGGGGGACAGGACCTGCGCGGCTACACCTTC. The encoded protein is CASSWGGQDLRGYTF.

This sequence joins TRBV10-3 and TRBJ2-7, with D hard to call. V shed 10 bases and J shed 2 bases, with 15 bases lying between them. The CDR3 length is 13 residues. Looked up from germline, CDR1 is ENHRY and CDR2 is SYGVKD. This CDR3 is CATEEGQAYEQYF. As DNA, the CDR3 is TGTGCCACCGAGGAAGGCCAAGCCTACGAGCAGTACTTC.

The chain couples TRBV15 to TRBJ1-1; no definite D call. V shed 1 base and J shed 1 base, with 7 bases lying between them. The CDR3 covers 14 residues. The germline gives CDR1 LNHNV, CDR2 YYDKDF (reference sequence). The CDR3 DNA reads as TGTGCCACCAGCAGAGGCGGCGAGAACACTGAAGCTTTCTTT. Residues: CATSRGGENTEAFF. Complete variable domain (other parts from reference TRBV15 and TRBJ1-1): DAMVIQNPRYQVTQFGKPVTLSCSQTLNHNVMYWYQQKSSQAPKLLFHYYDKDFNNEADTPDNFQSRRPNTSFCFLDIRSPGLGDTAMYLCATSRGGENTEAFFGQGTRLTVV.

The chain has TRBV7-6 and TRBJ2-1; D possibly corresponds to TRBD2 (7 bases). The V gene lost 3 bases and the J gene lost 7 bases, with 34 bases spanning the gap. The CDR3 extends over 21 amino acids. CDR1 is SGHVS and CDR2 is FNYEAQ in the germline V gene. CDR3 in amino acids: CASSFSIWARREGGGTNEQFF. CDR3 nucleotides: TGTGCCAGCAGCTTTTCCATTTGGGCACGGCGAGAAGGGGGGGGTACGAATGAGCAGTTCTTC.

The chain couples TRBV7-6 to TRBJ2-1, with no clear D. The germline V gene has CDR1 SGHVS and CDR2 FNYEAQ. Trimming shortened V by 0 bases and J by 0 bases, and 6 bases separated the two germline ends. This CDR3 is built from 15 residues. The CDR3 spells CASSLAGYSYNEQFF. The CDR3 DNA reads TGTGCCAGCAGCTTAGCGGGGTACTCCTACAATGAGCAGTTCTTC. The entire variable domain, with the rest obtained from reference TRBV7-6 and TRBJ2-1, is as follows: GAGVSQSPRYKVTKRGQDVALRCDPISGHVSLYWYRQALGQGPEFLTYFNYEAQQDKSGLPNDRFSAERPEGSISTLTIQRTEQRDSAMYRCASSLAGYSYNEQFFGPGTRLTVL.

CDR3 DNA sequence: TGTGCCAGTAGCCGGGGGGCCTCTGGGGCCAACGTCCTGACTTTC. Translation: CASSRGASGANVLTF. The chain combines TRBV19 with TRBJ2-6; D is perhaps TRBD2 (7 bases). V lost 6 bases and J 0 bases, leaving 9 bases between the germline ends. This CDR3 comprises 15 residues. CDR1 and CDR2 from the germline V gene are LNHDA and SQIVND (reference sequence).

Here the CDR3 reads CASSPRQANTGELFF. CDR3 bases: TGTGCCAGCTCACCACGTCAAGCGAACACCGGGGAGCTGTTTTTT. This chain uses TRBV18 with TRBJ2-2; D call uncertain. The CDR3 loop spans 15 amino acids. Trimming removed 1 base from V and 0 bases from J, with 6 bases in between. Germline V CDR1 and CDR2: KGHSH, LQKENI.

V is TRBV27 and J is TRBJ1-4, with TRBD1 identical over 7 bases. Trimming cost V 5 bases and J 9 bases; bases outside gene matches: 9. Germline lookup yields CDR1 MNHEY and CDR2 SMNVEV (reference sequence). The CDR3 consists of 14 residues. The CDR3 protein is CASSPGGLKKKLFF. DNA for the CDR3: TGTGCCAGCAGTCCAGGGGGTCTTAAAAAAAAACTGTTTTTT.